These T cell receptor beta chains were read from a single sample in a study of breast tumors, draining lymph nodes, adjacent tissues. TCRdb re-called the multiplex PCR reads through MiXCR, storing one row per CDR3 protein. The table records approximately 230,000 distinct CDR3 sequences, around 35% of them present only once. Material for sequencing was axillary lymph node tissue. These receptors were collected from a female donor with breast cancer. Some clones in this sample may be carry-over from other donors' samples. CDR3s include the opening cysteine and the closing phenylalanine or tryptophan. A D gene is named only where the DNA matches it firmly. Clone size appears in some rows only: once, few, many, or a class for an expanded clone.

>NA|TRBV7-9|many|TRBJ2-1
CASSFGRTQAGEQFF
TGTGCCAGCAGCTTCGGACGAACCCAAGCAGGTGAGCAGTTCTTC
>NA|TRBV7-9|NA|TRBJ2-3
CASRSRELGDTQYF
TGTGCCAGCAGGTCAAGGGAGTTGGGAGATACGCAGTATTTT
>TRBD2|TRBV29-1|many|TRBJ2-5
CSVPGTSQETQYF
TGCAGCGTTCCCGGGACTAGTCAAGAGACCCAGTACTTC
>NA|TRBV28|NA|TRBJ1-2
CASSLLSGYTF
TGTGCCAGCAGTTTACTTTCAGGCTACACCTTC
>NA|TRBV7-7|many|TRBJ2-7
CASSLEGIQGEQYF
TGTGCTAGCAGCTTAGAAGGGATCCAGGGAGAGCAGTACTTC
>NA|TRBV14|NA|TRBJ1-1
CASSRGGGTEAFF
TGTGCCAGCAGCCGGGGTGGAGGCACTGAAGCTTTCTTT
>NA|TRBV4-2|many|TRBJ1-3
CASSQDLTLPSGNTIYF
TGTGCCAGCAGCCAAGACTTGACCCTTCCCTCTGGAAACACCATATATTTT
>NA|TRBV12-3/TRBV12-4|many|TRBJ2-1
CASSRLGGSSGNEQFF
TGTGCCAGCAGCCGCCTCGGGGGCAGCTCAGGGAATGAGCAGTTCTTC
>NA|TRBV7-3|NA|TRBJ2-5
CASSMNQGRFQETQYF
TGTGCCAGCAGCATGAATCAGGGACGTTTCCAAGAGACCCAGTACTTC
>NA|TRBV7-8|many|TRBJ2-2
CASSLDLATGELFF
TGTGCCAGCAGCTTAGATTTGGCCACCGGGGAGCTGTTTTTT
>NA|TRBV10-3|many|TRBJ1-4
CAIGRAGEKLFF
TGTGCCATCGGAAGAGCGGGAGAAAAACTGTTTTTT
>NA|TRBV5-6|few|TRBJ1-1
CASSLVPELNTEAFF
TGTGCCAGCAGCTTGGTCCCGGAACTGAACACTGAAGCTTTCTTT
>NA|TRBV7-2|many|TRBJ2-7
CASSLGPVSYEQYF
TGTGCCAGCAGCTTAGGCCCAGTCTCCTACGAGCAGTACTTC
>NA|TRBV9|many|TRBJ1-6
CASSSRHGESSYNSPLHF
TGTGCCAGCAGCTCGCGACATGGAGAGAGCTCCTATAATTCACCCCTCCACTTT
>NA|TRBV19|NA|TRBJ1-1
CASSLKGGTEAFF
TGTGCCAGTAGTTTGAAAGGGGGCACTGAAGCTTTCTTT
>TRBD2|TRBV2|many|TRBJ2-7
CASSDRGTSYEQYF
TGTGCCAGCAGCGACCGAGGGACTAGCTACGAGCAGTACTTC
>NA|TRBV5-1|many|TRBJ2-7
CASSFFSGAAYEQYF
TGCGCCAGCAGCTTTTTTTCAGGGGCCGCCTACGAGCAGTACTTC
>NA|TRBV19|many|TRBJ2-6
CASSIYRSGANVLTF
TGTGCCAGTAGTATCTACAGGTCTGGGGCCAACGTCCTGACTTTC
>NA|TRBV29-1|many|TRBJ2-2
CSVVQLGELFF
TGCAGCGTTGTACAGTTAGGGGAGCTGTTTTTT
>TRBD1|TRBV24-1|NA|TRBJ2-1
CATSDPGTGGLRNEQFF
TGTGCCACCAGTGACCCAGGGACAGGGGGACTTAGGAATGAGCAGTTCTTC
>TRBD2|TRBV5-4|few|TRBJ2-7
CASSPRLAGVQQEQYF
TGTGCCAGCAGCCCCCGACTAGCGGGAGTGCAGCAGGAGCAGTACTTC
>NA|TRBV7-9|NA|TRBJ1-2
CASSLTTGQLYGYTF
TGTGCCAGCAGCTTAACGACTGGTCAGCTCTATGGCTACACCTTC
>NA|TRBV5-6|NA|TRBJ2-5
CASSLEGGGRETQYF
TGTGCCAGCAGCTTGGAAGGGGGGGGCCGGGAGACCCAGTACTTC
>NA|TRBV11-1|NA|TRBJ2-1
CTSSFPRPTGTFEQFF
TGTACCAGCAGCTTCCCTCGCCCTACCGGGACCTTTGAGCAGTTCTTC
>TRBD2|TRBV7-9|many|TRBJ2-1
CASRPGLAVYNEQFF
TGTGCCAGCCGCCCTGGACTAGCGGTCTACAATGAGCAGTTCTTC
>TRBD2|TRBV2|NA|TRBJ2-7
CASSHPSGRGGHEQYF
TGTGCCAGCAGTCATCCTAGCGGGAGGGGCGGTCACGAGCAGTACTTC
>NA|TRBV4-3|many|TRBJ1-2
CASSQGPSSNYGYTF
TGCGCCAGCAGCCAAGGCCCATCTTCTAACTATGGCTACACCTTC
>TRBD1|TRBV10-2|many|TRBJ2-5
CASSDQGAGGETQYF
TGCGCCAGCAGTGACCAGGGGGCTGGTGGGGAGACCCAGTACTTC
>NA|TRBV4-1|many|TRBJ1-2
CASSHPSNYGYTF
TGCGCCAGCAGCCACCCAAGTAACTATGGCTACACCTTC
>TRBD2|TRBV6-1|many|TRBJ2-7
CASSEARGAAYEQYF
TGTGCCAGCAGTGAAGCGCGGGGGGCAGCCTACGAGCAGTACTTC